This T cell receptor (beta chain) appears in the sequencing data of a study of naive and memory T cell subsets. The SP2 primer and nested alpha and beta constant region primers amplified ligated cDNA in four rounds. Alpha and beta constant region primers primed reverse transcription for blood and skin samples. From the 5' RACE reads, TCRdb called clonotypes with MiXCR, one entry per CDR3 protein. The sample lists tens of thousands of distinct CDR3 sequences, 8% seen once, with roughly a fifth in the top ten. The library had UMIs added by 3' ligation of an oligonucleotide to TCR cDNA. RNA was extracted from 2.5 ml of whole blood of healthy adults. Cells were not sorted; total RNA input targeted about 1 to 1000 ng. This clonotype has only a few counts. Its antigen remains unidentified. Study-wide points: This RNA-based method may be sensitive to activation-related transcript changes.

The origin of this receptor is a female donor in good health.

The chain's CDR3 is CASRAGIDTGELFF. The DNA for the CDR3 is TGCGCCAGCAGGGCGGGGATCGACACCGGGGAGCTGTTTTTT. This chain links TRBV10-2 with TRBJ2-2, with D perhaps matching TRBD2 (6 bases). Deletions cut 6 bases from V and 3 bases from J, with 11 bases between. The CDR3 runs 14 residues. Germline V CDR1 and CDR2: WSHSY, SAAADI.